This record concerns one TCR beta chain sequence. The specificity of this receptor is unknown. Qualities for individual bases were not recorded, and no much larger clone is one base off. The time point label on this specimen signifies: cells obtained before transplantation from donor or recipient. CD3+CD4+ and CD3+CD8+ populations were FACS-sorted from unstimulated pre-transplant donor and recipient cells taken from spleen or lymph nodes. The library was made by the immunoSEQ multiplex PCR assay. For most patients, genomic DNA was isolated using the Qiagen DNeasy Blood and Tissue Kit and was shipped frozen to Adaptive Biotechnologies for TCR sequencing. Adaptive Biotechnologies carried out high-throughput TCR-beta CDR3 sequencing of genomic DNA for most patients. As for how the authors treated the data: TCR sequencing data for 15 to 20 patients were retrieved from Adaptive's ImmunoSEQ software; a few other patients were processed with MiXCR and VDJtools. CD4 versus CD8 sorting errors were corrected by removing sequences found in both subsets at a frequency ratio below 5:1. CDR3 nucleotide sequences shared by donor and recipient were removed because the origin of these sequences could not be assigned. Alloreactive clones required at least 2-fold expansion over unstimulated cells and minimum CFSE-low frequency of 0.002% (template counts) or 0.001% (read counts). Clones detected in sequenced pre-transplant spleen, lymph node, or MLR CFSE-low populations of the donor or recipient were defined as mappable. The cumulative frequency of alloreactive clones was calculated as a percentage of all sequences, weighted by copy number. The table was pulled from immuneACCESS by TCRdb, which kept in-frame rearrangements only. Such tables lose some clones; where checked, under half of the loss comes from unresolved V genes, and the rest has no known cause. V and J calls and clone size are those listed in that table; D and trimming were worked out from the DNA. In this sample the table shows about 99,000 clones, around 92% of which occur a single time. Over 0.055% of the sample is in the top ten clones.

The entry originates in a study of graft-versus-host responses after intestinal transplantation (dated by TCRdb to the early 2020s). Regarding the complete study: Recipients received multivisceral, liver-intestinal, or isolated intestinal transplants. Alloreactive clones were identified by sequencing pre-transplant mixed lymphocyte reaction products and comparing them with unstimulated pre-transplant donor and recipient T cells. After intestinal transplantation, graft-versus-host and host-versus-graft alloreactive T cell clones were followed in the graft, circulation and bone marrow using bulk TCR-beta CDR3 sequencing. The cohort enrolled some 23 intestinal transplant recipients, one of whom was a retransplant, and 3 patients without pretransplant specimens were excluded. A peak of at least 4% donor T cells among recipient peripheral blood mononuclear cells was the definition used for donor T cell macrochimerism. Rather than going through the commercial service, samples from a few later patients were sequenced in-house on an Illumina MiSeq and processed with MiXCR. Anti-thymocyte globulin induction was given to all recipients, followed by maintenance tacrolimus and steroids for approximately 3 years. Findings and caveats that apply to the study as a whole: GvH clones were found in recipient bone marrow, and some of the GvH clones appeared earlier in ileal mucosa or blood, which is consistent with an intestinal mucosal origin. Patients with donor T cell macrochimerism had high GvH to HvG T cell clonal ratios in their allografts. The relatively low number and heterogeneity of intestinal transplant patients limited the conclusions. Early after transplant, declines in HvG clones were associated with peak levels of circulating GvH clones.

The TCR originated in a human donor who was the organ donor for an intestinal transplant. The sample here was unstimulated CD8+ T cells sorted from spleen or lymph node cells, taken before transplant.

The sequenced DNA: TGTGCCAGCAGTTTAGGACAGGGGGCCTACAATGAGCAGTTCTTC. Its protein reads: CASSLGQGAYNEQFF. Rearrangement joined TRBV27 to TRBJ2-1; 10 bases in between match TRBD1. The germline V gene encodes CDR1 MNHEY and CDR2 SMNVEV (reference sequence). Compared with germline, V lacks 2 bases and J lacks 2 bases; bases without a gene match: 0. The CDR3 starts with the cysteine, ends with the phenylalanine, and has 15 residues. The sequence is cut down to CDR3 DNA, 45 bases in frame from base 1.